Each of the 9 T cell receptor beta chains below was sequenced from the same sample in a study of human T cells and chemical hapten exposure. MiXCR was run by TCRdb on the 5' RACE reads, yielding one entry per CDR3 protein. Here the sample spans more than 60,000 distinct CDR3 sequences, more than 15% being singletons. Total RNA was isolated from unfractionated whole blood. The receptors were gathered from a female donor in good health.

Many counts were recorded for this clonotype. The J gene is TRBJ1-1, the V gene TRBV5-1; D not certain. Trimming took 0 bases from V and 1 from J, leaving 10 bases between them. CDR3 length equals 15 residues. CDR1 is SGHRS, CDR2 YFSETQ, per germline. Here the CDR3 reads CASSLEWARNTEAFF. DNA of the CDR3: TGCGCCAGCAGCTTGGAATGGGCTAGGAACACTGAAGCTTTCTTT.

The chain links TRBV12-3 or TRBV12-4 to TRBJ2-5; TRBD2 is a possible D gene (6 bases). V was shortened by 2 bases and J by 2 bases, with 12 bases between the two germline ends. There are 15 residues in the CDR3. Here the CDR3 DNA reads TGTGCCAGCAGTTTATGGGGTCGGGGGCAAGAGACCCAGTACTTC. It yields the protein CASSLWGRGQETQYF.

The chain carries TRBV4-1 and TRBJ2-7; TRBD1 is a possible D gene (6 bases). The V and J ends lost 0 bases and 4 bases respectively, with 13 bases between them. The germline gives CDR1 MGHRA, CDR2 YSYEKL. CDR3 size: 15 residues. CDR3: CASSQEPGHVYEQYF. The DNA of the CDR3 is TGCGCCAGCAGCCAAGAACCGGGACATGTGTACGAGCAGTACTTC.

This clonotype was detected only a few times. The J gene is TRBJ2-7, the V gene TRBV13, with 7 bases that match TRBD1. The germline V gene encodes CDR1 PRHDT and CDR2 FYEKMQ (reference sequence). The junction had 6 bases not matched to a gene; V was cut back by 5 bases and J by 5 bases. This CDR3 is 13 amino acids long. This CDR3 reads CASSLTGAHEQYF. In DNA form, the CDR3 reads TGTGCCAGCAGCCTAACAGGGGCCCACGAGCAGTACTTC.

This chain uses TRBV20-1 with TRBJ1-2; 7 nucleotides align to TRBD1. CDR1 DFQATT and CDR2 SNEGSKA come from the germline V gene (reference sequence). The ends lost 3 bases at V and 2 bases at J; junction bases unmatched: 6. The CDR3 extends over 14 amino acids. The CDR3 DNA follows: TGCAGTGCTAGCGAGACAGGGAGGAACTATGGCTACACCTTC. This codes for CSASETGRNYGYTF.

This clonotype turned up a few times. The chain is built from TRBV6-6 and TRBJ2-3; 10 bases align to TRBD2. J gave up 2 bases and V 5 bases, and 10 bases lay outside the gene matches. In germline, CDR1 is MNHNY, CDR2 SVGAGI (reference sequence). This CDR3 is 17 amino acids long. The CDR3 DNA sequence: TGTGCCAGCAGTCCCTGGACTAGCGGTTTATACACAGATACGCAGTATTTT. Protein sequence: CASSPWTSGLYTDTQYF.

This clonotype was counted between two and nine times. V and J are TRBV29-1 and TRBJ2-3, with 8 bases that match TRBD1. The ends lost 5 bases at V and 2 bases at J; junction bases unmatched: 9. In germline, CDR1 is SQVTM, CDR2 ANQGSEA. This CDR3 is built from 15 residues. Written as DNA, the CDR3 is TGCAGCGTTTTGCTATTGACAGGGGTCACAGATACGCAGTATTTT. Translated, it gives CSVLLLTGVTDTQYF.

This clonotype was recorded a few times. The chain joins TRBV7-2 to TRBJ1-6, with TRBD1 identical over 10 bases. Germline V gene sequence: CDR1 SGHTA, CDR2 FQGNSA. J lost 6 bases, V lost 1 base, and 6 bases had no gene match. CDR3 size: 17 residues. CDR3 in amino acids: CASSLDGQGVGNSPLHF. The CDR3 DNA follows: TGTGCCAGCAGCTTAGACGGACAGGGGGTGGGTAATTCACCCCTCCACTTT.

The V gene is TRBV5-1, the J gene TRBJ1-1; D gene unclear. Germline CDR1 reads SGHRS; CDR2 reads YFSETQ. This CDR3 comprises 12 residues. Trimming removed 5 bases at V and 2 bases at J, with 7 bases between. In DNA, the CDR3 is TGCGCCAGCAGATGGGGTAACACTGAAGCTTTCTTT. This translates into CASRWGNTEAFF. The whole variable domain, remainder taken from reference TRBV5-1 and TRBJ1-1, is KAGVTQTPRYLIKTRGQQVTLSCSPISGHRSVSWYQQTPGQGLQFLFEYFSETQRNKGNFPGRFSGRQFSNSRSEMNVSTLELGDSALYLCASRWGNTEAFFGQGTRLTVV.